Listed here are 20 T cell receptor beta chains from one sample, sequenced in a study of cytomegalovirus exposure and HLA in healthy donors. The study ran its PCR with 60 Vbeta and 13 Jbeta primers. Profiling relied on immunoSEQ multiplex PCR, and the TCRdb table lists in-frame clones only, not all of them. The sample has some 170,000 clones, roughly 10% seen once; the top ten hold 1% to 1.5%. Sequencing was done on a sample of PBMCs. Receptor source: a woman aged 25 to 39 in good health and CMV-seropositive.

The rearrangement links TRBV7-6 to TRBJ2-7, with D tentatively TRBD2 (5 bases). CDR3 size: 15 residues. V was pared by 5 bases and J by 8 bases, with 22 bases between. Germline V gene sequence: CDR1 SGHVS, CDR2 FNYEAQ. The CDR3 is CASSPYLSGGSQQYF. The CDR3 nucleotides read TGTGCCAGCAGCCCTTACCTGAGCGGCGGTTCGCAGCAGTACTTC.

This clone was recorded a few times. The chain employs TRBV9 and TRBJ2-6; possible D gene TRBD1, 5 bases. The V end lost 0 bases, the J end lost 0 bases, and 13 bases lay between the germline ends. The CDR3 runs to 18 residues. Germline-derived CDR1 and CDR2 are SGDLS and YYNGEE. The CDR3 here is CASSVAGGQPSGANVLTF. CDR3 bases: TGTGCCAGCAGCGTAGCGGGCGGACAACCCTCTGGGGCCAACGTCCTGACTTTC.

The rearrangement joins TRBV5-6 to TRBJ1-1; D gene ambiguous. This CDR3 is 11 amino acids long. Germline V lookup: CDR1 SGHDT, CDR2 YYEEEE. V lost 4 bases, J lost 2 bases, and 3 bases lay in between. CDR3 amino acids: CASSTNTEAFF. The CDR3 coding sequence is TGTGCCAGCAGCACAAACACTGAAGCTTTCTTT. Variable domain in full (rest from reference TRBV5-6 and TRBJ1-1): DAGVTQSPTHLIKTRGQQVTLRCSPKSGHDTVSWYQQALGQGPQFIFQYYEEEERQRGNFPDRFSGHQFPNYSSELNVNALLLGDSALYLCASSTNTEAFFGQGTRLTVV.

The V call is TRBV19, the J call TRBJ2-7; 11 bases line up with TRBD2. CDR1 LNHDA and CDR2 SQIVND come from the germline V gene (reference sequence). J was trimmed by 4 bases and V by 4 bases; bases with no gene match: 3. CDR3 size: 14 residues. CDR3 DNA: TGTGCCAGTAGTACGACTAGCGGGACGTACGAGCAGTACTTC. This encodes CASSTTSGTYEQYF.

This clone has just a few counts. Other nucleotide sequences from this sample produce the same CDR3. The V call is TRBV2, the J call TRBJ1-1, with 7 nucleotides matching TRBD1. Germline lookup yields CDR1 SNHLY and CDR2 FYNNEI. The ends lost 4 bases at V and 1 base at J; junction bases unmatched: 0. There are 13 residues in the CDR3. In DNA form, the CDR3 reads TGTGCCAGCAGTGGACAGGGGAACACTGAAGCTTTCTTT. Residues: CASSGQGNTEAFF.

The genes are TRBV10-3 and TRBJ2-7, with TRBD1 matching 7 bases. V trimming: 5 bases; J trimming: 5 bases; junction bases outside the gene matches: 9. The V gene's germline CDR1 is ENHRY and CDR2 SYGVKD. CDR3 length: 14 residues. Written as DNA, the CDR3 is TGTGCCATCAGTAGTCTAGGACAGGTCCACGAGCAGTACTTC. Its translation is CAISSLGQVHEQYF.

This clone was counted a few times. V is TRBV21-1 and J is TRBJ2-1; no DNA check was done on the table's D call, TRBD2. TRBV21-1 is recorded as a pseudogene. The CDR3 covers 13 residues. DNA of the CDR3: TGTGCCAGCACTCCCGGGACCTACAATGAGCAGTTCTTC. Translating it yields CASTPGTYNEQFF.

This chain uses TRBV4-2 with TRBJ2-1; 9 bases match TRBD2. Looked up from germline, CDR1 is LGHNA and CDR2 is YNFKEQ. Trimming cost V 1 base and J 5 bases; bases outside gene matches: 9. This CDR3 has 17 residues. The CDR3 DNA is TGTGCCAGCAGCCAAGGGCCTAGCGGGACTTTGGACAATGAGCAGTTCTTC. Its translation is CASSQGPSGTLDNEQFF.

J is TRBJ2-2 and V is TRBV5-4; 14 bases align to TRBD2. Germline V gene data show CDR1 as SGHNT and CDR2 as YYREEE (reference sequence). CDR3 length: 16 residues. V dropped 4 bases and J dropped 7; count of bases not matched to a gene: 6. CDR3 DNA sequence: TGTGCCAGCAGCCCTGGACTAGCGGGAGGAGTCGGGGAGCTGTTTTTT. It codes for CASSPGLAGGVGELFF.

This clone was found a few times. The chain has TRBV27 and TRBJ1-2; 8 nucleotides line up with TRBD1. This CDR3 comprises 14 residues. CDR1 is MNHEY and CDR2 is SMNVEV in the germline V gene (reference sequence). With 7 bases clipped from V and 5 bases from J, the junction kept 9 bases outside the gene matches. CDR3 amino acids: CASMTGQGQYGYTF. The CDR3 coding sequence is TGTGCCAGCATGACCGGACAGGGTCAATATGGCTACACCTTC.

There are a few counts of this clone. The chain employs TRBV19 and TRBJ2-5, with TRBD2 as a possible D gene (5 bases). The germline V and J ends were trimmed by 4 bases and 4 bases, with 10 bases remaining between them. This CDR3 contains 13 residues. From germline, CDR1 is LNHDA and CDR2 SQIVND (reference sequence). The chain's CDR3 is CASSREGRETQYF. The CDR3 DNA reads as TGTGCCAGTAGTAGGGAAGGGAGAGAGACCCAGTACTTC.

The chain has TRBV5-5 and TRBJ1-2; D may be TRBD1 (6 bases). This CDR3 is built from 14 residues. From germline, CDR1 is SGHKS and CDR2 YYEKEE (reference sequence). Trimming removed 3 bases from V and 1 base from J, with 10 bases in between. The CDR3 protein is CASSYREGNYGYTF. As DNA, the CDR3 is TGTGCCAGCAGCTACAGGGAGGGTAACTATGGCTACACCTTC.

As for this clone: Other DNA sequences in the same sample also yield this CDR3. J is TRBJ1-2 and V is TRBV4-1; perhaps TRBD1 as D (5 bases). In germline, CDR1 is MGHRA, CDR2 YSYEKL. Trimming removed 1 base at V and 4 bases at J, with 10 bases between. This CDR3 contains 14 residues. The CDR3 here is CASSQVGTSYGYTF. The CDR3 DNA reads TGCGCCAGCAGCCAAGTAGGGACTTCCTATGGCTACACCTTC.

This chain joins TRBV20-1 and TRBJ1-1; 7 bases fit TRBD1. J lost 7 bases, V lost 6 bases, and 2 bases had no gene match. The germline V gene encodes CDR1 DFQATT and CDR2 SNEGSKA (reference sequence). The CDR3 has 10 amino acids. For the CDR3, the DNA is TGCAGTGCAGGACAGGATGAAGCTTTCTTT. Translating gives CSAGQDEAFF.

The chain links TRBV7-8 to TRBJ1-4, with TRBD1 identical over 8 bases. The CDR3 contains 15 residues. From germline, CDR1 is SGHVS and CDR2 FQNEAQ. The V segment lost 1 base and the J segment 8 bases; nucleotides outside the gene matches: 6. CDR3 in DNA: TGTGCCAGCAGCTTAGTTGGACAGGGAGGGGAAAAACTGTTTTTT. The encoded protein is CASSLVGQGGEKLFF.

V usage is TRBV10-1 and J usage is TRBJ2-1, with TRBD1 identical over 7 bases. This CDR3 spans 16 amino acids. V shed 3 bases and J 4 bases; nucleotides not matched to a gene: 9. CDR1 is WNHNN and CDR2 is SYGVQD in the germline V gene (reference sequence). CDR3: CASSESVPGGYNEQFF. DNA of the CDR3: TGCGCCAGCAGTGAAAGTGTGCCAGGGGGATACAATGAGCAGTTCTTC.

Only a few counts were recorded for this clone. V gene TRBV10-2 combines with J gene TRBJ1-5, with 8 bases lining up with TRBD1. J was trimmed by 9 bases and V by 2 bases; bases with no gene match: 9. Germline CDR1 and CDR2: WSHSY and SAAADI. The CDR3 covers 15 residues. CDR3 in amino acids: CASSERFQGAAPQHF. CDR3 coding DNA: TGCGCCAGCAGTGAGAGATTCCAGGGGGCCGCGCCCCAGCATTTT.

The chain combines TRBV19 with TRBJ2-1; 8 positions match TRBD1. Trimming removed 7 bases from V and 5 bases from J; junction bases left unmatched: 7. CDR3 length equals 14 residues. The germline V gene has CDR1 LNHDA and CDR2 SQIVND (reference sequence). The CDR3 is CASTVVTGDNEQFF. DNA of the CDR3: TGTGCCAGTACGGTGGTGACAGGGGACAATGAGCAGTTCTTC. The full variable domain, in which reference TRBV19 and TRBJ2-1 provide the parts outside the CDR3, is DGGITQSPKYLFRKEGQNVTLSCEQNLNHDAMYWYRQDPGQGLRLIYYSQIVNDFQKGDIAEGYSVSREKKESFPLTVTSAQKNPTAFYLCASTVVTGDNEQFFGPGTRLTVL.

This clone was seen only a few times. V and J are TRBV7-9 and TRBJ1-5; D not resolved. V lost 2 bases, J lost 2 bases, and 10 bases lay in between. The CDR3 loop spans 15 amino acids. The germline V gene has CDR1 SEHNR and CDR2 FQNEAQ (reference sequence). CDR3 sequence (DNA): TGTGCCAGCAGCTTAAGCGGGGTAGGCAATCAGCCCCAGCATTTT. Translated, it gives CASSLSGVGNQPQHF.

This clone was recorded a few times. The gene calls are TRBV6-6 and TRBJ1-1; TRBD1 aligns across 7 bases. This CDR3 region has 14 residues. The V gene end was trimmed by 6 bases and the J gene end by 4 bases; junction bases not matched to a gene: 8. Germline lookup yields CDR1 MNHNY and CDR2 SVGAGI (reference sequence). In nucleotides, the CDR3 is TGTGCCAGCAGCCCGACAGGGAGTGGCACTGAAGCTTTCTTT. It specifies CASSPTGSGTEAFF.